This T cell receptor (beta chain) was sequenced during a study of blood T cell repertoires in COVID-19. CDR3 length: 15 amino acids. After removal of 5 bases from V and 0 bases from J, the junction contained 5 bases not matched to a gene. CDR1 is SEHNR and CDR2 is FQNEAQ in the germline V gene (reference sequence). TCRdb's copy holds only in-frame clones and misses some; the assay was immunoSEQ multiplex PCR. This sample carries around 100,000 clones, 91% of them seen once, and the ten largest clones take roughly 0.97%. Source material: peripheral blood. This chain uses TRBV7-9 with TRBJ1-1; 8 bases match TRBD1. The clonotype originates from a man aged 55 to 70 with acute or convalescent COVID-19. CDR3 sequence (DNA): TGTGCCAGCAGCGACGGACAGGGATTGAACACTGAAGCTTTCTTT. As protein: CASSDGQGLNTEAFF.